This T cell receptor (beta chain) was recovered during a study of T cells expressing NK-cell markers. Whole-study context: The TCR beta repertoires were obtained from sorted CD3+CD56+NKG2C+, CD3+CD56+NKG2C- and CD3+CD56-NKG2C+ T cells.

5'RACE template switching built TCR beta cDNA with unique molecular identifiers. Following a re-call of the 5' RACE reads, TCRdb has one entry per CDR3 protein and lacks DNA. This sample contains approximately 440,000 distinct CDR3 sequences. With respect to this clonotype: Its specificity is not known.

Regarding the study as a whole: The CD3+CD56-NKG2C+ fraction was also led by these clonotypes in several donors.

The germline CDR1 and CDR2 sequences are SGHDT and YYEEEE. The CDR3 is 16 amino acids. This chain joins TRBV5-6 and TRBJ2-2; checking the TCRdb D call of TRBD2 is not possible without DNA. Sequencing was performed on blood T cells: a sorted CD56 or NKG2C T cell subset, CD4+ or CD8+ T cells, or bulk PBMC T cells (not recorded which). The clonotype comes from a woman between 50 and 59 years old in good health. The CDR3 spells CASRKDPGRDTGELFF. The whole variable domain, remainder taken from reference TRBV5-6 and TRBJ2-2, is DAGVTQSPTHLIKTRGQQVTLRCSPKSGHDTVSWYQQALGQGPQFIFQYYEEEERQRGNFPDRFSGHQFPNYSSELNVNALLLGDSALYLCASRKDPGRDTGELFFGEGSRLTVL.